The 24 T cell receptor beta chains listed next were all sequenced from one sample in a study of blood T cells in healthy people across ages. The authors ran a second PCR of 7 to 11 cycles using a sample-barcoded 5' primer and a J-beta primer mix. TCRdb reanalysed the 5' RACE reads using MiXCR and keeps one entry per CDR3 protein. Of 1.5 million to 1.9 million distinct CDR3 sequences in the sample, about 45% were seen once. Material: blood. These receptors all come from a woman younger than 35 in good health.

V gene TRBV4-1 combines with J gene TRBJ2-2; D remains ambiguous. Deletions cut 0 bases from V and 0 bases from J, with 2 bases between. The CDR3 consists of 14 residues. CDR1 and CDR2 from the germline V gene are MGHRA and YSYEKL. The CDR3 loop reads CASSQETNTGELFF. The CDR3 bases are TGCGCCAGCAGCCAAGAAACGAACACCGGGGAGCTGTTTTTT.

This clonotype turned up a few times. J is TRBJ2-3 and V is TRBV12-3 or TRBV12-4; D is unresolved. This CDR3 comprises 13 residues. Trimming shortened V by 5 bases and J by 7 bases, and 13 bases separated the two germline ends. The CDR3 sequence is CASSPYLSHTQYF. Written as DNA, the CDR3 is TGTGCCAGCAGTCCCTATCTCTCACATACGCAGTATTTT.

Here the CDR3 reads CASSSGTTNEQYF. As DNA, the CDR3 is TGTGCCAGCAGTTCCGGGACTACGAACGAGCAGTACTTC. The genes are TRBV12-3 or TRBV12-4 and TRBJ2-5; the match to TRBD2 covers 7 bases. The end of the DNA is better explained by TRBJ2-7, so the J call may be wrong. The CDR3 totals 13 residues.

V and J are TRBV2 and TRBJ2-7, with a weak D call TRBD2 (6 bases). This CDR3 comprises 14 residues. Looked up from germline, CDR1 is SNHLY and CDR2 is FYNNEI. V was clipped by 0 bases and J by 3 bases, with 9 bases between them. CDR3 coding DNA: TGTGCCAGCAGTGAAGCGGTGGACTACTACGAGCAGTACTTC. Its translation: CASSEAVDYYEQYF.

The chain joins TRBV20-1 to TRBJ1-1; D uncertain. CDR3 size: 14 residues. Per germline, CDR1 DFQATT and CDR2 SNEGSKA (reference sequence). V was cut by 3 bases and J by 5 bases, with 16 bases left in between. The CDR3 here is CSASGARIRTEAFF. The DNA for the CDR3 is TGCAGTGCTAGCGGCGCCAGGATTCGGACTGAAGCTTTCTTT.

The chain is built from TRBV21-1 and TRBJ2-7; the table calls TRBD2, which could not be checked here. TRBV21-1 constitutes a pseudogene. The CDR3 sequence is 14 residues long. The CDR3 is CASSKVSGPGEQYF. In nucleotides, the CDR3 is TGTGCCAGCAGCAAAGTCAGCGGACCTGGCGAGCAGTACTTC.

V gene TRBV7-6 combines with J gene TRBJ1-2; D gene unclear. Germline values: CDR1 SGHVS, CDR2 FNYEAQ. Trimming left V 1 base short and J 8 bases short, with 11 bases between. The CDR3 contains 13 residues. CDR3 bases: TGTGCCAGCAGCTTAGACCCCGCGGGAGGCTACACCTTC. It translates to CASSLDPAGGYTF.

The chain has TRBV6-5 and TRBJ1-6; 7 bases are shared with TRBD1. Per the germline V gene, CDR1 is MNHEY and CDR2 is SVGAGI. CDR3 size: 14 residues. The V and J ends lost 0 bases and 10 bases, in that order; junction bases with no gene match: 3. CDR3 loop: CASSYSRGQSPLHF. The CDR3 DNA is TGTGCCAGCAGTTACTCAAGGGGGCAGTCACCCCTCCACTTT.

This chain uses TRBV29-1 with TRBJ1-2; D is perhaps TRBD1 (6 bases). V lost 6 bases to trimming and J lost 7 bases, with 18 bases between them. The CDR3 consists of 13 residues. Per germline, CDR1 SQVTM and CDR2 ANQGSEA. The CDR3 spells CSVASGARRGYTF. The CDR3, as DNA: TGCAGCGTGGCCTCAGGGGCACGGCGTGGCTACACCTTC.

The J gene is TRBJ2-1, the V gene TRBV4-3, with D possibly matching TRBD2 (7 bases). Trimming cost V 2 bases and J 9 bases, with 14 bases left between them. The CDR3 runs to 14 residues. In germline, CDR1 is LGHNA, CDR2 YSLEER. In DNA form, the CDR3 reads TGCGCCAGCAGCCAATTTGCGGGGGCCATTGAGCAGTTCTTC. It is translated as CASSQFAGAIEQFF.

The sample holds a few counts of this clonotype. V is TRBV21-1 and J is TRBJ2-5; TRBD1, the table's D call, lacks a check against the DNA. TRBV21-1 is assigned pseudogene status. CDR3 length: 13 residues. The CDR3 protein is CASSKVRRHEQYF. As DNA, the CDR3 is TGTGCCAGCAGCAAAGTCAGGAGGCATGAGCAGTACTTC.

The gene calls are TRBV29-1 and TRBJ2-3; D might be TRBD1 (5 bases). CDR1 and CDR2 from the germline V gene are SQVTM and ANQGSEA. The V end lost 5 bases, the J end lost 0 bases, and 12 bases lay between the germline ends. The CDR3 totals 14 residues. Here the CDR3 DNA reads TGCAGCGTTATCCACCAGGGTAGCACAGATACGCAGTATTTT. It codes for CSVIHQGSTDTQYF.

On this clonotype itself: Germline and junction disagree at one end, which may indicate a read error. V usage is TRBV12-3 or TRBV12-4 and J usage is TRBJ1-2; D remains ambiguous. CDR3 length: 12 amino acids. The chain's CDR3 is CVSSSSSYGYTF. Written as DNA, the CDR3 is TGTGTCAGCAGCTCATCCAGCTATGGCTACACCTTC.

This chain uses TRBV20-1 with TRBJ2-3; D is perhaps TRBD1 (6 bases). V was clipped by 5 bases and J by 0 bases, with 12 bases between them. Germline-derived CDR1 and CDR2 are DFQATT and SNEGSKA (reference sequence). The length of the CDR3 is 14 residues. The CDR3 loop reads CSAYRESSTDTQYF. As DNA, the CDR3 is TGCAGTGCTTACAGGGAGTCTAGCACAGATACGCAGTATTTT.

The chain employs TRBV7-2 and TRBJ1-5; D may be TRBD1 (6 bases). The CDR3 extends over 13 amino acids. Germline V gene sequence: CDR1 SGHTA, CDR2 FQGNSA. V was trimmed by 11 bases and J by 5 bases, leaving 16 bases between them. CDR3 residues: CASAGALDQPQHF. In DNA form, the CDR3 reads TGTGCCTCAGCGGGGGCGCTGGATCAGCCCCAGCATTTT.

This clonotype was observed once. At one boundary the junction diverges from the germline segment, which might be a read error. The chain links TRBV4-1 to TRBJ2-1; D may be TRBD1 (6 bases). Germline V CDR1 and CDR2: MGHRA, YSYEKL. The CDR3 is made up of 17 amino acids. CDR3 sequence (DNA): TGCGCCAGCAGCCAACTTACCGGGACAAGAAGGTCCACTGAGCAGTTCTTT. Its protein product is CASSQLTGTRRSTEQFF.

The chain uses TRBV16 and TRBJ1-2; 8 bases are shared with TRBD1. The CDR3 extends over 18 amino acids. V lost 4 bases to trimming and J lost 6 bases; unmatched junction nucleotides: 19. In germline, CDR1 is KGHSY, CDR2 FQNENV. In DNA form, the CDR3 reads TGTGCCAGCAGCCTTCTTACAGGGGGGAGAATATCTGGCCATGGCTACACCTTC. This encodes CASSLLTGGRISGHGYTF.

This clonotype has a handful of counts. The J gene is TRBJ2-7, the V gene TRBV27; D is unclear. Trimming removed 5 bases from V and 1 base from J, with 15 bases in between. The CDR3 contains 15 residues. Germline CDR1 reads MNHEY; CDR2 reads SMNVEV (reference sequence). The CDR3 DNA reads TGTGCCAGCAGTATAAGTAGCACGCCTTCCTACGAGCAGTACTTC. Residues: CASSISSTPSYEQYF.

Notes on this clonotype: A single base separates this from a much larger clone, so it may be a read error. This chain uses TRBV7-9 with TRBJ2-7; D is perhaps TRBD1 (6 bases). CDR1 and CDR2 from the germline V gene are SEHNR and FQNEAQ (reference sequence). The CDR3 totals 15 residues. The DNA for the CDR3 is TGTGTCAGCAGCCAGAGACGGGACAACTCCTACGAGCAGTACTTC. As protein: CVSSQRRDNSYEQYF.

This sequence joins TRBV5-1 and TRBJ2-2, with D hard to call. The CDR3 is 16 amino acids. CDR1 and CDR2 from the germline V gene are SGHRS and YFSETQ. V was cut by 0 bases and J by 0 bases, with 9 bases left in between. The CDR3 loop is CASSLGRLTNTGELFF. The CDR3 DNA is TGCGCCAGCAGCTTGGGAAGATTAACGAACACCGGGGAGCTGTTTTTT.

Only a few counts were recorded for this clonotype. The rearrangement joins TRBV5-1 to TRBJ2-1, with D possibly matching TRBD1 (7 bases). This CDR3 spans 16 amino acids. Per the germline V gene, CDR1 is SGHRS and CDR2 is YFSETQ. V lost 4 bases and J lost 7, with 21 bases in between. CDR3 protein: CASSDQGGSSSNEQFF. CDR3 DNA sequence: TGCGCCAGCAGCGATCAGGGGGGCTCCTCTTCGAATGAGCAGTTCTTC.

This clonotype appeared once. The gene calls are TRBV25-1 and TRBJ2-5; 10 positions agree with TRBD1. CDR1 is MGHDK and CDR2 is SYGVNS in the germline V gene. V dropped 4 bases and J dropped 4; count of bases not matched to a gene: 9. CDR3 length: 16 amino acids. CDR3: CASSATRQGARETQYF. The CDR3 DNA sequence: TGTGCCAGCAGTGCGACTAGACAGGGGGCCCGAGAGACCCAGTACTTC.

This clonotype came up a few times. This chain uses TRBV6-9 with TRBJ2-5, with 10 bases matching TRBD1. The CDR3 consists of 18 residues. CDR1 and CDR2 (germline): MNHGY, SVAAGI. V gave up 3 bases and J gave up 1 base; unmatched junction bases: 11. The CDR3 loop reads CASSYRLGTGEFQETQYF. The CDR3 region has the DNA TGTGCCAGCAGTTACCGGCTGGGGACAGGGGAGTTCCAAGAGACCCAGTACTTC.

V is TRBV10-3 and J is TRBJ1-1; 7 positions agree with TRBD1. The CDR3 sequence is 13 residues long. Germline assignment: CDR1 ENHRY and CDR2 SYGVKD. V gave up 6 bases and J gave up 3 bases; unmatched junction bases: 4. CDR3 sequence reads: CAIRGDSYTEAFF. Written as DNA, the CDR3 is TGTGCCATCAGGGGGGACAGCTACACTGAAGCTTTCTTT.